The TCR beta chain described here comes from a study of early T cells in non-severe SARS-CoV-2 infection. Findings and caveats of the study: VDJdb matching, biased toward anti-spike CD8 responses, missed private and CD4 specificities.

Using its own MiXCR run on the 5' RACE reads, TCRdb lists one record per CDR3 protein. The repertoire consists of roughly 80,000 distinct CDR3 sequences, with approximately 10% occurring once and the leading ten covering 12%. In its sample, this clonotype was seen many times. Antigen unknown. Trimming took 5 bases from V and 8 from J, leaving 15 bases between them. The CDR3 sequence is 14 residues long. CDR1 PRHDT and CDR2 FYEKMQ come from the germline V gene (reference sequence). Sequencing used whole blood, obtained at baseline. This receptor was identified in an adult who was a healthcare worker with PCR-confirmed SARS-CoV-2 infection or an uninfected control (not recorded which). The rearrangement uses TRBV13 and TRBJ1-4, with unresolved D. The DNA of the CDR3 is TGTGCCAGCAGCGCGAACGGACCCCGGGAAAAACTGTTTTTT. It specifies CASSANGPREKLFF.